The 10 T cell receptor beta chains given below trace back to one sample, sequenced in a study of human T cells and chemical hapten exposure (dated by TCRdb to the early 2020s). Interpreted using the paper, the time point label stands for: patch test 2, 6 weeks after DPC sensitization. The sample's treatment or condition label, in plain terms: therapeutic diphenylcyclopropenone sensitization with weekly scalp DPC. Libraries were constructed by RACE. Instrument on record: NextSeq 500. Starting from the raw public reads, TCRdb applied fastp trimming at Q25, assembled clones with MiXCR and retained in-frame beta chains. Identical CDR3 protein sequences are pooled into one entry, listed with their most common genes and DNA. In this sample the table shows fewer than 85,000 distinct CDR3 sequences, 9.5% to 13% of which occur a single time. The ten top clones hold roughly 1.4% of the sample. The sequenced sample was whole blood, obtained in connection with sensitization to the hapten diphenylcyclopropenone (DPC). The receptors stem from a man between 18 and 35 years old with alopecia areata. Some clones in this sample may be carry-over from other donors' samples.

The table lists this clonotype with many counts. The chain has TRBV6-2 or TRBV6-3 and TRBJ2-1, with TRBD2 identical over 11 bases. V was pared by 8 bases and J by 7 bases, with 7 bases of the junction left unmatched. CDR3 length: 14 residues. Germline CDR1 and CDR2: MNHEY and SVGEGT. Here the CDR3 reads CASGLAGGRNEQFF. The CDR3 coding sequence is TGTGCCAGCGGATTAGCGGGGGGGAGGAATGAGCAGTTCTTC.

This clonotype was detected ten times or more. This chain joins TRBV11-1 and TRBJ1-3; the D gene is possibly TRBD1 (6 bases). Looked up from germline, CDR1 is SGHAT and CDR2 is FQDESV (reference sequence). This CDR3 has 18 residues. V lost 3 bases and J lost 0, with 18 bases in between. Written as DNA, the CDR3 is TGTGCCAGCAGCTTGTGGGGCCCTGGCAGGGGCTCTGGAAACACCATATATTTT. Translation gives CASSLWGPGRGSGNTIYF.

This clonotype showed up many times. The chain recombines TRBV7-8 with TRBJ1-2; D may be TRBD1 (6 bases). Between the trimmed V and J ends, which lost 5 bases and 6 bases, there was a span of 19 bases. Germline loops: CDR1 SGHVS, CDR2 FQNEAQ. The CDR3 runs to 15 residues. The CDR3 sequence: CASSPHLITGNGYTF. For the CDR3, the DNA is TGTGCCAGCAGCCCGCACCTAATTACAGGGAATGGCTACACCTTC.

The V call is TRBV2, the J call TRBJ1-2; TRBD1 is a possible D gene (6 bases). CDR1 is SNHLY and CDR2 is FYNNEI in the germline V gene. The CDR3 spans 14 residues. The V end was cut by 5 bases, the J end by 4 bases, with 14 bases between. The CDR3 bases are TGTGCCAGCAGTTCCCAGGGGAGTAGCTATGGCTACACCTTC. Amino acids: CASSSQGSSYGYTF. Based on the CDR3 plus reference TRBV2 and TRBJ1-2, the full variable domain is EPEVTQTPSHQVTQMGQEVILRCVPISNHLYFYWYRQILGQKVEFLVSFYNNEISEKSEIFDDQFSVERPDGSNFTLKIRSTKLEDSAMYFCASSSQGSSYGYTFGSGTRLTVV.

Many counts were recorded for this clonotype. The chain carries TRBV6-2 or TRBV6-3 and TRBJ1-1, with D unresolved. The CDR3 extends over 15 amino acids. V lost 2 bases and J 1 base, leaving 11 bases between the germline ends. The germline V gene encodes CDR1 MNHEY and CDR2 SVGEGT. Written as DNA, the CDR3 is TGTGCCAGCAGTTACATTTTGACTCGGAACACTGAAGCTTTCTTT. Translation: CASSYILTRNTEAFF.

This clonotype was seen only a few times. The rearrangement uses TRBV25-1 and TRBJ2-6; no clear D gene. Germline CDR1 MGHDK, CDR2 SYGVNS. V gave up 2 bases and J gave up 2 bases, with 10 bases separating them. This CDR3 has 16 residues. CDR3 bases: TGTGCCAGCAGTGAAGGTAGCAGTGCTGGGGCCAACGTCCTGACTTTC. Translating it yields CASSEGSSAGANVLTF.

This clonotype was observed at least ten times. The gene calls are TRBV11-2 and TRBJ1-2; D is ambiguous. V was trimmed by 2 bases and J by 4 bases, leaving 8 bases between them. CDR3 length equals 13 residues. CDR1 and CDR2 from the germline V gene are SGHAT and FQNNGV. The CDR3 sequence: CASSLLLGYGYTF. CDR3 sequence (DNA): TGTGCCAGCAGCTTACTTTTAGGCTATGGCTACACCTTC. Full variable domain (remainder filled in from reference TRBV11-2 and TRBJ1-2): EAGVAQSPRYKIIEKRQSVAFWCNPISGHATLYWYQQILGQGPKLLIQFQNNGVVDDSQLPKDRFSAERLKGVDSTLKIQPAKLEDSAVYLCASSLLLGYGYTFGSGTRLTVV.

This clonotype was found a few times. The chain couples TRBV11-2 to TRBJ1-6; no clear D gene. This CDR3 spans 15 amino acids. CDR1 and CDR2 from the germline V gene are SGHAT and FQNNGV. Trimming removed 0 bases from V and 0 bases from J, with 3 bases in between. CDR3 loop: CASSLESSYNSPLHF. The CDR3 DNA sequence: TGTGCCAGCAGCTTAGAGAGCTCCTATAATTCACCCCTCCACTTT. The whole variable domain, remainder taken from reference TRBV11-2 and TRBJ1-6, is EAGVAQSPRYKIIEKRQSVAFWCNPISGHATLYWYQQILGQGPKLLIQFQNNGVVDDSQLPKDRFSAERLKGVDSTLKIQPAKLEDSAVYLCASSLESSYNSPLHFGNGTRLTVT.

This clonotype was counted many times. V gene TRBV7-3 combines with J gene TRBJ1-1; D gene ambiguous. Between the trimmed V and J ends, which lost 3 bases and 1 base, there was a span of 6 bases. The germline V gene encodes CDR1 SGHTA and CDR2 FQGTGA. The CDR3 is 13 residues long. The CDR3 spells CASSFLQNTEAFF. The CDR3 region has the DNA TGTGCCAGCAGCTTTCTACAGAACACTGAAGCTTTCTTT.

The chain uses TRBV12-3 or TRBV12-4 and TRBJ2-7, with a tentative D call TRBD1 (6 bases). The V gene lost 3 bases and the J gene lost 2 bases, with 8 bases spanning the gap. The CDR3 runs 13 residues. The DNA of the CDR3 is TGTGCCAGCAGTTTCCAGGGGACCTACGAGCAGTACTTC. It specifies CASSFQGTYEQYF.